The 16 T cell receptor beta chains given below trace back to one sample, sequenced in a study of blood T cell repertoires in COVID-19. TCRdb keeps only in-frame clones here, not all; method: immunoSEQ multiplex PCR. The sample lists hundreds of thousands of clones, roughly 85% seen once, with roughly 3.6% in the top ten. The sample consisted of peripheral blood. Receptor source: a young woman with acute or convalescent COVID-19.

This clone was seen a single time. At one end the junction does not follow the germline gene, possibly because of a read error. The chain employs TRBV30 and TRBJ1-2; D is unresolved. There are 9 residues in the CDR3. Germline CDR1 is GTSNPN and CDR2 is SVGIG (reference sequence). The CDR3 coding sequence is TGTGCCTGGATGACCGGGGTTCCCTTC. Translation gives CAWMTGVPF.

This chain uses TRBV30 with TRBJ1-2; D not resolved. CDR3 length: 12 residues. CDR1 is GTSNPN, CDR2 SVGIG, per germline (reference sequence). Deletions cut 0 bases from V and 6 bases from J, with 8 bases between. The CDR3 coding sequence is TGTGCCTGGAGTGTGGAGGACCATGGCTACACCTTC. Its protein product is CAWSVEDHGYTF. Drawing the rest from reference TRBV30 and TRBJ1-2, the complete variable domain is SQTIHQWPATLVQPVGSPLSLECTVEGTSNPNLYWYRQAAGRGLQLLFYSVGIGQISSEVPQNLSASRPQDRQFILSSKKLLLSDSGFYLCAWSVEDHGYTFGSGTRLTVV.

The chain employs TRBV28 and TRBJ1-2, with D possibly TRBD1 on 5 matching bases. The CDR3 totals 17 residues. The germline CDR1 and CDR2 sequences are MDHEN and SYDVKM. Trimming stripped 1 base from V and 5 bases from J, with 20 bases between. DNA for the CDR3: TGTGCCAGCAGTTTATTCGACACTCTACAGGCTACTTATGGCTACACCTTC. Translated: CASSLFDTLQATYGYTF.

The chain employs TRBV6-5 and TRBJ2-7, with a possible D match to TRBD1 (5 bases). The V end lost 3 bases, the J end lost 7 bases, and 13 bases lay between the germline ends. Germline loops: CDR1 MNHEY, CDR2 SVGAGI. The CDR3 has 13 amino acids. Here the CDR3 DNA reads TGTGCCAGCAGTTATTTACAGGCTGCTGAGCAGTACTTC. Translation gives CASSYLQAAEQYF.

This chain uses TRBV28 with TRBJ1-4; the D gene is possibly TRBD1 (6 bases). Trimming removed 6 bases at V and 0 bases at J, with 11 bases between. The CDR3 has 15 amino acids. The germline V gene has CDR1 MDHEN and CDR2 SYDVKM. CDR3 DNA sequence: TGTGCCAGCAGCCAAGGGGGTGCAACTAATGAAAAACTGTTTTTT. Translating gives CASSQGGATNEKLFF.

The chain has TRBV29-1 and TRBJ2-3; TRBD2 aligns across 7 bases. This CDR3 region has 15 residues. Germline V CDR1 and CDR2: SQVTM, ANQGSEA. V lost 5 bases, J lost 1 base, and 9 bases stayed unmatched. In nucleotides, the CDR3 is TGCAGCGTTCCCCCGCTGGGGGGGGGCACAGATACGCAGTATTTT. Its protein is CSVPPLGGGTDTQYF.

The rearrangement joins TRBV5-1 to TRBJ1-4; TRBD1 aligns across 9 bases. V shed 0 bases and J 5 bases; nucleotides not matched to a gene: 11. CDR1 SGHRS and CDR2 YFSETQ come from the germline V gene. CDR3 length equals 18 residues. The CDR3 reads CASSLELSAGQGNEKLFF. The CDR3 nucleotides read TGCGCCAGCAGCTTGGAATTATCAGCAGGACAGGGGAATGAAAAACTGTTTTTT.

The chain couples TRBV3-1 (or the pseudogene TRBV3-2) to TRBJ1-6, with a weak D call TRBD1 (5 bases). The CDR3 has 16 amino acids. V was shortened by 0 bases and J by 7 bases, with 13 bases between the two germline ends. Germline assignment: CDR1 LGHDT and CDR2 YNNKEL (reference sequence). The chain's CDR3 is CASSQDLAGWNSPLHF. CDR3 nucleotides: TGTGCCAGCAGCCAAGATCTGGCAGGGTGGAATTCACCCCTCCACTTT.

The V gene is TRBV5-8, the J gene TRBJ2-3, with D possibly TRBD2 on 6 matching bases. Germline loops: CDR1 SGHTS, CDR2 YDEGEE. V was cut by 5 bases and J by 3 bases, with 13 bases left in between. The CDR3 is made up of 14 amino acids. DNA for the CDR3: TGTGCCAGCAGTCGAGGGGAGGTGACAGATACGCAGTATTTT. Protein: CASSRGEVTDTQYF.

The chain uses TRBV5-1 and TRBJ1-2, with TRBD1 matching over 7 bases. This CDR3 comprises 14 residues. J was trimmed by 6 bases and V by 4 bases; bases with no gene match: 9. The germline V gene encodes CDR1 SGHRS and CDR2 YFSETQ. This CDR3 is CASSKGQPRNGYTF. DNA for the CDR3: TGCGCCAGCAGCAAGGGACAGCCTAGAAATGGCTACACCTTC.

The rearrangement uses TRBV19 and TRBJ1-4; D uncertain. The V end lost 6 bases, the J end lost 7 bases, and 18 bases lay between the germline ends. There are 15 residues in the CDR3. Looked up from germline, CDR1 is LNHDA and CDR2 is SQIVND (reference sequence). CDR3 sequence (DNA): TGTGCCAGTAGCCCAAGCGGGGATTTAGGTGAAAAACTGTTTTTT. It specifies CASSPSGDLGEKLFF. The full variable domain, its missing parts supplied by reference TRBV19 and TRBJ1-4, is DGGITQSPKYLFRKEGQNVTLSCEQNLNHDAMYWYRQDPGQGLRLIYYSQIVNDFQKGDIAEGYSVSREKKESFPLTVTSAQKNPTAFYLCASSPSGDLGEKLFFGSGTQLSVL.

This rearrangement joins TRBV11-3 to TRBJ2-7, with 11 bases lining up with TRBD1. The V and J ends lost 8 bases and 3 bases, in that order; junction bases with no gene match: 6. There are 14 residues in the CDR3. CDR1 SGHNT and CDR2 YENEEA come from the germline V gene. CDR3 residues: CASASGTGGYEQYF. DNA of the CDR3: TGTGCCAGCGCGTCCGGGACAGGGGGCTACGAGCAGTACTTC. Full variable domain (rest looked up from reference TRBV11-3 and TRBJ2-7): EAGVVQSPRYKIIEKKQPVAFWCNPISGHNTLYWYLQNLGQGPELLIRYENEEAVDDSQLPKDRFSAERLKGVDSTLKIQPAELGDSAVYLCASASGTGGYEQYFGPGTRLTVT.

The chain couples TRBV29-1 to TRBJ1-2; D unresolved. With 4 bases removed from V and 4 bases from J, the gap between germline ends came to 10 bases. Germline lookup yields CDR1 SQVTM and CDR2 ANQGSEA. The CDR3 contains 12 residues. In DNA form, the CDR3 reads TGCAGCGTTGGGGCATCCGCCTATGGCTACACCTTC. This encodes CSVGASAYGYTF. Based on the CDR3 plus reference TRBV29-1 and TRBJ1-2, the full variable domain is SAVISQKPSRDICQRGTSLTIQCQVDSQVTMMFWYRQQPGQSLTLIATANQGSEATYESGFVIDKFPISRPNLTFSTLTVSNMSPEDSSIYLCSVGASAYGYTFGSGTRLTVV.

This sequence joins TRBV7-2 and TRBJ2-1; 16 bases are shared with TRBD2. The J segment lost 6 bases and the V segment lost 0 bases, leaving 5 bases of the junction unmatched. The CDR3 has 18 residues. Germline V gene sequence: CDR1 SGHTA, CDR2 FQGNSA. CDR3 region: CASSLAPGTSGRGNEQFF. As DNA, the CDR3 is TGTGCCAGCAGCTTAGCCCCCGGGACTAGCGGGAGGGGCAATGAGCAGTTCTTC.

This chain links TRBV28 with TRBJ2-7; 13 bases fit TRBD2. The V segment lost 3 bases and the J segment 6 bases; nucleotides outside the gene matches: 14. Looked up from germline, CDR1 is MDHEN and CDR2 is SYDVKM. The CDR3 runs to 18 residues. For the CDR3, the DNA is TGTGCCAGCAGTTTGATCATGCCCGCGGGACTAGCGGGATCCGAGCAGTACTTC. Translated: CASSLIMPAGLAGSEQYF.

This rearrangement joins TRBV5-5 to TRBJ2-1; D perhaps matches TRBD1 (5 bases). The CDR3 totals 15 residues. V lost 4 bases to trimming and J lost 1 base, with 12 bases between them. The V gene's germline CDR1 is SGHKS and CDR2 YYEKEE (reference sequence). CDR3: CASSLTGDSYNEQFF. CDR3 DNA sequence: TGTGCCAGCAGCCTCACAGGCGATTCCTACAATGAGCAGTTCTTC.